This note documents a single T cell receptor beta chain sequence. The target antigen is unknown. These data originate in a study of monozygotic twins with inflammatory bowel disease. TCRdb reanalyzed the 5' RACE reads, giving one entry per CDR3 protein sequence and no DNA. This sample's table has more than 110,000 distinct CDR3 sequences. Study observations and caveats: Variability may have been added to patient repertoires by differing immunosuppressive treatments.

Germline-derived CDR1 and CDR2 are SGHTA and FQGNSA. The CDR3 contains 15 residues. The sequence was collected from a human donor with ulcerative colitis or Crohn's disease, or a healthy co-twin of an affected twin (not recorded which). What was sequenced was blood. The V call is TRBV7-2, the J call TRBJ2-1; TCRdb's D call, TRBD2, is unchecked because there is no DNA. The CDR3 protein is CASSLPSGGYNEQFF.